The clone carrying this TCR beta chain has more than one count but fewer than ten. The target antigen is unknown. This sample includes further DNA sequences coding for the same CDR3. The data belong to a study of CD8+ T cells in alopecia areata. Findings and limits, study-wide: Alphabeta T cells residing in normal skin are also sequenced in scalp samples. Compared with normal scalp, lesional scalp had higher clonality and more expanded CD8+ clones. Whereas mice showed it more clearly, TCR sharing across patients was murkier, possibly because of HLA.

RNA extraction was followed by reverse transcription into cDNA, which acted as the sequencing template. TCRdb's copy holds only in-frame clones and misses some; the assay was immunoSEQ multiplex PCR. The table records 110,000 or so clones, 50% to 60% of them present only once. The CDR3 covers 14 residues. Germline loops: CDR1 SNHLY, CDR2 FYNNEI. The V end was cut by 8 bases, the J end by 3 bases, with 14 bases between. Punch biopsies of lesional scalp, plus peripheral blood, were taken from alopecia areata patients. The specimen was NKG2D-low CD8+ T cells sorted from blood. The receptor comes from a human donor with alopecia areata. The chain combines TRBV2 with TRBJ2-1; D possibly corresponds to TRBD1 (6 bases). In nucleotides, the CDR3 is TGTGCCAGCTCTGAGGGACAAGGCTACAATGAGCAGTTCTTC. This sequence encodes CASSEGQGYNEQFF.